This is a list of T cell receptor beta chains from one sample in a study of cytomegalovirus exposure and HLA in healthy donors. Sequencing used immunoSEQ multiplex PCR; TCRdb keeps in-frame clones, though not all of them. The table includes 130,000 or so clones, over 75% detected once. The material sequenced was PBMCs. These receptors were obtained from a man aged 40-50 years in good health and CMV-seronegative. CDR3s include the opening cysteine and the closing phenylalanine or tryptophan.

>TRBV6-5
CASSRGYEQYF
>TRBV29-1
CSAVQGVVGNTIYF
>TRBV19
CASSVLAGGGNEQFF
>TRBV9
CASSSYESTGELFF
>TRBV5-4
CASREDSNNEKLFF
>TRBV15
CATSRDLSGEQFF
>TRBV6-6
CASSGIGTGDNSPLHF
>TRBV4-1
CASSQVSVGPGASYEQYF
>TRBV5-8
CASSADRGNQPQHF
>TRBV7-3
CASSPVGTGDGYTF
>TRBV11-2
CASSTGGEGGNTIYF
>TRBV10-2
CASSDSGSNQPQHF
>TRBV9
CASSVAGSGGLGAQYF
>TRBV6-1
CASSDGAGGIEQYF
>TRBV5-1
CASSSTSPQVNEQFF
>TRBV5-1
CASTQDSLSTNEQFF
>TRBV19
CASIGGGLAGEQFF
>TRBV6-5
CASSYLGQGSANEQFF
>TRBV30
CASKQGFSYNEQFF
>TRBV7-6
CASSFEPGQGNSYEQYF
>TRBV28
CASSFPGTGGSYGYTF
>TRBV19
CASSQGITYEQYF
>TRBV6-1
CASRLNRENTEAFF
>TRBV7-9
CSSSPQGLAGELYEQYF
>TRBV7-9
CASSLARARPYEQYF
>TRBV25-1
CASSGNRGQVRETQYF
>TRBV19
CASSIGGEYNEQFF
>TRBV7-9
CSSIGTGRFRGYTF
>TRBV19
CASSILRQGFYEQYF
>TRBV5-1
CASSLAVIGTGLSGANGLTF
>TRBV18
CASSPLSEAASYEQYF
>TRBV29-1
CSVERGGTGGELFF
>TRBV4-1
CASSPDSSYEQYF
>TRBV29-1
CSVEGVGPSYEQYF
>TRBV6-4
CASSLSGTGNEQFF
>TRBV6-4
CASSLDRGNEQFF
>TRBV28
CASHDRGRNQPQHF
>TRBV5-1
CASSSTQNTGELFF
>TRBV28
CASSLGLREYNEQFF
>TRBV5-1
CASSLTGVTASGANGLTF
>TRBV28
CASSLFAGAGETQYF
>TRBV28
CASSATGQGVSYEQYF
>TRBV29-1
CSVTQGTNNYGYTF
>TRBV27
CASSLTGSQETQYF
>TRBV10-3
CAISGTGRNGYTF
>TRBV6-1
CASSEVDRGDEKLFF
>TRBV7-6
CASSPGRGNEQFF
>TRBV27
CASSPGQPETQYF
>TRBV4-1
CASSQGWGSMTTNEKLFF
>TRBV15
CATSRESGGIARVGGSGANVLTF
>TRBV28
CASSQATQGTKETQYF